This passage covers 3 T cell receptor beta chains from one sample sequenced in a study of CD8 T cells in Susac syndrome. With random hexamers, 0.5 to 1 ug RNA was reverse transcribed. Each CDR3 protein gets one entry after TCRdb re-called the immunoSEQ multiplex PCR reads with MiXCR. The table shows over 150,000 distinct CDR3 sequences, with about 96% occurring only once. Input material: CD4+ T cells from PBMCs. These receptors were collected from a human donor with Susac syndrome.

This rearrangement joins TRBV4-3 to TRBJ2-1, with D possibly being TRBD2 (7 bases). The ends were cut back, 5 bases at V and 7 bases at J, with 21 bases in the middle. This CDR3 contains 16 residues. The germline gives CDR1 LGHNA, CDR2 YSLEER. CDR3 bases: TGCGCCAGCAGCGAGGGGGGGGCGAATGGTGGGAATGAGCAGTTCTTC. Translated: CASSEGGANGGNEQFF.

The rearrangement uses TRBV19 and TRBJ2-7; D gene unclear. Per germline, CDR1 LNHDA and CDR2 SQIVND (reference sequence). The ends were cut back, 5 bases at V and 2 bases at J, with 16 bases in the middle. The CDR3 has 15 residues. The CDR3 spells CASSHRRVLTYEQYV. The CDR3 DNA reads as TGTGCCAGTAGTCACAGAAGAGTCCTTACCTACGAGCAGTACGTC.

The chain employs TRBV7-9 and TRBJ2-1; TRBD2 might be the D (6 bases). CDR1 and CDR2 (germline): SEHNR, FQNEAQ (reference sequence). Trimming stripped 1 base from V and 0 bases from J, with 16 bases between. There are 18 residues in the CDR3. The CDR3 protein is CASSLGRGDLSSYNEQFF. The CDR3 bases are TGTGCCAGCAGCTTAGGGCGGGGAGATTTGAGCTCCTACAATGAGCAGTTCTTC.